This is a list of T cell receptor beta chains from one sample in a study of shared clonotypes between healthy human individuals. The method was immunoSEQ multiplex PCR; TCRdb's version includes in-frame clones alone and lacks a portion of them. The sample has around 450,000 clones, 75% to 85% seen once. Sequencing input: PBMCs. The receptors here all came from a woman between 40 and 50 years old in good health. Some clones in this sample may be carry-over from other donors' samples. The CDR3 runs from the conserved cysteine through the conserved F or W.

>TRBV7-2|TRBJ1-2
CASSSTFNYGYTF
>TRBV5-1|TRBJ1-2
CASSSGTGDYGYTF
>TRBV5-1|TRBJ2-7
CASSLMRDRSYEQYF
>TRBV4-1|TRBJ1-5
CASSQKSNQPQHF
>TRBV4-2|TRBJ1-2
CASSQDAVAGYTF
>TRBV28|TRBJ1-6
CASRPQQGLGSPLHF
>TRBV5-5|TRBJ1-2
CASRPGANYGYTF
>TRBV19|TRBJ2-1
CASSPAGTGGLNEQFF
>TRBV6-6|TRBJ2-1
CASRFGQGKGNEQFF
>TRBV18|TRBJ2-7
CASSPNRGLAKNEQYF
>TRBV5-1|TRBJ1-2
CASTQGTGVYGYTF
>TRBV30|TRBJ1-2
CAWNYVGGQGRDYGYTF
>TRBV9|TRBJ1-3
CASSSPFSQNTIYF
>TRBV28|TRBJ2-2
CASSLVSGSTGELFF
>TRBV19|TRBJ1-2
CASSGYRDRFYGYTF
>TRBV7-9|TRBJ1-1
CASSLVGWRGLNTEAFF
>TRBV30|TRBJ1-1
CALDRGESTEAFF
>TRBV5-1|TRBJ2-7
CASSLDTGAGDEQYF
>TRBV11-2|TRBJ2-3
CASSQWTSGSLTQYF
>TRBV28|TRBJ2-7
CASNLHGSPYEQYF
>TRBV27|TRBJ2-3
CASSFRGTSPDTQYF
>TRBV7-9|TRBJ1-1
CASSRDRGTTEAFF
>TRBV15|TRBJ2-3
CATSIERVAGGPTDTQYF
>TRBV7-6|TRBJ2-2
CASSLGGQGPNTGELFF
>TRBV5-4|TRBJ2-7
CASSLNTGALWEQYF
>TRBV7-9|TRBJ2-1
CASSKTDGQSEQFF
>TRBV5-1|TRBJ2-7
CASGTSGVYEQYF
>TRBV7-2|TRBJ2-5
CASSRQGRETQYF
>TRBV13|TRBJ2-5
CASSLRQGAETQYF
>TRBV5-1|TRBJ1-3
CASSLEGGTGNTIYF
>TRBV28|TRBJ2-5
CASSTDREYQETQYF
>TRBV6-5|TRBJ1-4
CASSYFDRGEKLFF
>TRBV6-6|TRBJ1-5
CASSSGQISNQPQHF
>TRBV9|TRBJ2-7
CASSATTGSYEQYF